This note documents a single TCR beta chain sequence. Trimming shortened V by 5 bases and J by 6 bases, and 13 bases separated the two germline ends. This CDR3 is built from 13 residues. This record comes from a study of blood T cell repertoires in COVID-19. Cohort 3 recovery required two negative PCRs, clearance, or symptom resolution. How the authors handled the data: Amplified reference gene primers provided the basis for estimating nucleated cell counts. Profiling relied on immunoSEQ multiplex PCR, and the TCRdb table lists in-frame clones only, not all of them. The D gene and trimming were derived from the DNA, and the V and J assignments and clone size from that table. The sample has under 200,000 clones; roughly 80% are singletons.

Sequencing was performed on PBMCs or T cells enriched from blood (not recorded which). The clonotype was recovered from a woman aged 50 to 60 who had recovered from COVID-19. The rearrangement joins TRBV12-3 or TRBV12-4 to TRBJ1-1, with D possibly matching TRBD1 (6 bases). DNA of the CDR3: TGTGCCAGCAGTCAACGCAGGGGTCCTGAAGCTTTCTTT. It translates to CASSQRRGPEAFF.